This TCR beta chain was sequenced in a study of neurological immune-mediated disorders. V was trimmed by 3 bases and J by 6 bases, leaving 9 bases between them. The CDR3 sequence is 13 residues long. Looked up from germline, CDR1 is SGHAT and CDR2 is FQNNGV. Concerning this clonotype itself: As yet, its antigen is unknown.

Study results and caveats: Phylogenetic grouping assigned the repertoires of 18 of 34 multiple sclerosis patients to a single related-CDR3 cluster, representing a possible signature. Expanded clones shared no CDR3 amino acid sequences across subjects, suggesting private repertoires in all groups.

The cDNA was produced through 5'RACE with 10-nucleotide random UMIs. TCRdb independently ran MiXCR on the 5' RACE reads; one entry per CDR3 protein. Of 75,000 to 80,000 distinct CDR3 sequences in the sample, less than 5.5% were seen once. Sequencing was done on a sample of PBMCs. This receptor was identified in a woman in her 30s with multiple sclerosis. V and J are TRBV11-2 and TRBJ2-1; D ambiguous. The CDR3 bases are TGTGCCAGCAGCTTCGCTCCTATCAATGAGCAGTTCTTC. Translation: CASSFAPINEQFF.